The present entry profiles one TCR beta chain with its context. This entry comes from a study of T cell changes during pregnancy in multiple sclerosis. Repertoires were generated with immunoSEQ multiplex PCR, while TCRdb's copy carries only in-frame clones and drops some. The sample has over 90,000 clones; approximately 94% are singletons. From germline, CDR1 is SGHTA and CDR2 FQGNSA. V was clipped by 4 bases and J by 5 bases, with 13 bases between them. This CDR3 comprises 14 residues. Specimen: peripheral blood, collected after pregnancy. The sequence was obtained from a female donor with multiple sclerosis, enrolled in a pregnancy study. The J gene is TRBJ2-3, the V gene TRBV7-2; D is undetermined. The CDR3 is CASSSSPVLDTQYF. The CDR3 DNA reads as TGTGCCAGCAGCTCCAGTCCTGTGTTAGATACGCAGTATTTT.